Shown below are 4 T cell receptor beta chains from a single sample sequenced in a study of blood T cell repertoires in COVID-19. Assay used: immunoSEQ multiplex PCR; TCRdb lists only in-frame clones, some missing. Here the sample spans approximately 110,000 clones, 65% to 80% being singletons. Sequencing was done on a sample of peripheral blood. The receptors originated from a human donor with acute or convalescent COVID-19. The donor label of this sample is uncertain.

The chain has TRBV19 and TRBJ2-5, with a weak D call TRBD1 (7 bases). The CDR3 sequence is 13 residues long. Looked up from germline, CDR1 is LNHDA and CDR2 is SQIVND (reference sequence). Between the trimmed V and J ends, which lost 6 bases and 5 bases, there was a span of 13 bases. CDR3 region: CASSPGGRETQYF. The CDR3, as DNA: TGTGCCAGTAGCCCAGGGGGGCGCGAGACCCAGTACTTC.

The chain has TRBV19 and TRBJ1-5; 11 positions match TRBD1. Per the germline V gene, CDR1 is LNHDA and CDR2 is SQIVND (reference sequence). Trimming cost V 5 bases and J 3 bases; bases outside gene matches: 9. The CDR3 sequence is 17 residues long. Here the CDR3 reads CASSSLPGQGDNQPQHF. The CDR3 region has the DNA TGTGCCAGTAGTTCGTTACCGGGACAGGGGGACAATCAGCCCCAGCATTTT.

The J gene is TRBJ1-2, the V gene TRBV11-2, with 10 bases aligning to TRBD1. The ends lost 5 bases at V and 4 bases at J; junction bases unmatched: 4. Germline V lookup: CDR1 SGHAT, CDR2 FQNNGV. This CDR3 spans 14 amino acids. The CDR3 nucleotides read TGTGCCAGCAGCCAGGACAGGGGGATCTATGGCTACACCTTC. Translated, it gives CASSQDRGIYGYTF.

The genes are TRBV28 and TRBJ1-2; 11 nucleotides match TRBD1. Looked up from germline, CDR1 is MDHEN and CDR2 is SYDVKM. Unmatched junction bases numbered 9, after V lost 4 bases and J lost 8 bases. The CDR3 loop spans 15 amino acids. As DNA, the CDR3 is TGTGCCAGCAGTTCCCAGGACAGGGGGCTCCGGGGCTACACCTTC. It codes for CASSSQDRGLRGYTF.